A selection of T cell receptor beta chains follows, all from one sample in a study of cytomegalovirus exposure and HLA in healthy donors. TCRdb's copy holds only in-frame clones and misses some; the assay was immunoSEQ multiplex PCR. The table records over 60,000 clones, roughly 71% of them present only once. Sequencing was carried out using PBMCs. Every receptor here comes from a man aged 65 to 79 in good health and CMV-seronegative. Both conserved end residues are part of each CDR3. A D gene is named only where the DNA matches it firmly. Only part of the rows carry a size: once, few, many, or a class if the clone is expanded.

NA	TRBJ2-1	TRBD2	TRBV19	TGTGCCAGTAGTGCGGTTTCGCGGGAGGGCAATGAGCAGTTCTTC	CASSAVSREGNEQFF
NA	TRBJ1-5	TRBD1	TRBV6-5	TGTGCCAGCAGGACATGGCAGGGGGACAATCAGCCCCAGCATTTT	CASRTWQGDNQPQHF
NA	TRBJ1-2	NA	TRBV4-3	TGCGCCAGCAGCCAAGAAAGCCAGTCACAGAACTATGGCTACACCTTC	CASSQESQSQNYGYTF
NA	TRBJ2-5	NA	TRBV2	TGTGCCAGCAATTTATTACAGGTTTTTGAGACCCAGTACTTC	CASNLLQVFETQYF
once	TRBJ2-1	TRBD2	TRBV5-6	TGTGCCAGCAGCTTGTACAGCGGGGGGTACAATGAGCAGTTCTTC	CASSLYSGGYNEQFF
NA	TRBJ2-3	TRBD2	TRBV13	TGTGCCAGCAGCTCCGGGACTAGCGGGATTACGCAGTATTTT	CASSSGTSGITQYF
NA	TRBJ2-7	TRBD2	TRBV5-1	TGCGCCAGCAGCTTACTAGCGGGAACCCCCTACGAGCAGTACTTC	CASSLLAGTPYEQYF
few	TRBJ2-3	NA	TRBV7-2	TGTGCCAGCAGCACAACGGGTCTATACACAGATACGCAGTATTTT	CASSTTGLYTDTQYF
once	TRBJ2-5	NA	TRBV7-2	TGTGCCAGCAGCTTAAGCCCGGAGGAGACCCAGTACTTC	CASSLSPEETQYF
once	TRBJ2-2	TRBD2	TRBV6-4	TGTGCCAGCAGTGTAGCGGGGTACACCGGGGAGCTGTTTTTT	CASSVAGYTGELFF
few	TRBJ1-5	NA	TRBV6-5	TGTGCCAGCAGGAAGGACGGGGGAGGAAATCAGCCCCAGCATTTT	CASRKDGGGNQPQHF
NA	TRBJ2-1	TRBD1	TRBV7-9	TGTGCCAGCAGCGTTTACAGGGACAGTGAGCAGTTCTTC	CASSVYRDSEQFF
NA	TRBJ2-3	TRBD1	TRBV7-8	TGTGCCAGCAGCTTAGAGGCAGGGGGATACACAGATACGCAGTATTTT	CASSLEAGGYTDTQYF
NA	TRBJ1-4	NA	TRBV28	TGTGCCAGCAGCCCAGTAACGTGGACTAATGAAAAACTGTTTTTT	CASSPVTWTNEKLFF
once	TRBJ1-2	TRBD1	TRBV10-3	TGTGCCATCAGTGAGTTAGGGGGCGCCCAGGGCTACACCTTC	CAISELGGAQGYTF
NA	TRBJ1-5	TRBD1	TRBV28	TGTGCCAGCAGTTTAGGTGTAGGGACAGCAATTTATAGCAATCAGCCCCAGCATTTT	CASSLGVGTAIYSNQPQHF
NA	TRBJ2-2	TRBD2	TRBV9	TGTGCCAGCAGTCCCGGGGGGGTGGCCACCGGGGAGCTGTTTTTT	CASSPGGVATGELFF
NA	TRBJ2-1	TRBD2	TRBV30	TGTGCCTGGAGTGCCCTAGGACTAGCGGTATACAATGAGCAGTTCTTC	CAWSALGLAVYNEQFF
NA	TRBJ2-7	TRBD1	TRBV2	TGTGCCAGCAGGCCGGGACAGGGGCTGTACGAGCAGTACTTC	CASRPGQGLYEQYF
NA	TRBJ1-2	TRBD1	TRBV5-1	TGCGCCAGCAGCTTGAACGGACAGGGGGATTTTGGCTACACCTTC	CASSLNGQGDFGYTF
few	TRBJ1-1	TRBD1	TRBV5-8	TGTGCCAGCAGCCTCAGGACAGGGATCTCCCAAGAGGAAGCTTTCTTT	CASSLRTGISQEEAFF
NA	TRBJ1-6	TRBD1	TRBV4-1	TGCGCCAGCAGCGGACAGGGGGATCCCTATTCACCCCTCCACTTT	CASSGQGDPYSPLHF
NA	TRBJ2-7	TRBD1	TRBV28	TGTGCCAGCAGTTTCTCCGGGACAGCGGCAGAGGAGCAGTACTTC	CASSFSGTAAEEQYF
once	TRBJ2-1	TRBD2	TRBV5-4	TGTGCCAGCAGCAAAGCGGGGGGGGCCTACAATGAGCAGTTCTTC	CASSKAGGAYNEQFF
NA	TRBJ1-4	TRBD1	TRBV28	TGTGCCAGCAGCAGAGGCCAGACAGGGCTTTATGAAAAACTGTTTTTT	CASSRGQTGLYEKLFF
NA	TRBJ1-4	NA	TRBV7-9	TGTTCCAGCAGCTTAGGAGATGGGGGCAGGGAAAAACTGTTTTTT	CSSSLGDGGREKLFF
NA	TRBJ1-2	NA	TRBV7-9	TGTGCCAGCAGCCGCCTCCTGGGACCTCGGGAGAGCTACACCTTC	CASSRLLGPRESYTF
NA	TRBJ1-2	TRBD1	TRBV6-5	TGTGCCACCCAGAATCCCACACAGGGGGAAAGTGGCTACACCTTC	CATQNPTQGESGYTF
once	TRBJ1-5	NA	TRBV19	TGTGCCAGTAAAAGGCGGGTTCATAGCAATCAGCCCCAGCATTTT	CASKRRVHSNQPQHF
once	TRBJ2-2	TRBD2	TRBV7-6	TGTGCCAGCAGCTTTATAGCAGCGGGGAGCACCGGGGAGCTGTTTTTT	CASSFIAAGSTGELFF
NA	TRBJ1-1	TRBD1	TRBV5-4	TGTGCCAGCAGCTTTCCTTTGAGGACAGGGGGCATGAACACTGAAGCTTTCTTT	CASSFPLRTGGMNTEAFF
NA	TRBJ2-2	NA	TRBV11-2	TGTGCCAGCAATCCCCTGATCGGGAAGAACACCGGGGAGCTGTTTTTT	CASNPLIGKNTGELFF
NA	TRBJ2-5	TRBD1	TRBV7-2	TGTGCCAGCAGCTTAGTACCGGGACAGCAAGAGACCCAGTACTTC	CASSLVPGQQETQYF
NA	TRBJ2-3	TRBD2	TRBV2	TGTGCCAGCACCGTCCGGGGGGGCACAGATACGCAGTATTTT	CASTVRGGTDTQYF
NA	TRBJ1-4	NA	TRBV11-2	TGTGCCAGCAGCTCAAGGGGGAACGCCACAACTAATGAAAAACTGTTTTTT	CASSSRGNATTNEKLFF
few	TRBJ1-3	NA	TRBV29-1	TGCAGCGTTGAAGGAGCTGGAAACACCATATATTTT	CSVEGAGNTIYF
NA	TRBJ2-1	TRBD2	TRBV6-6	TGTGCCAGCAGCCTACTAGCGGGCCCCTACAATGAGCAGTTCTTC	CASSLLAGPYNEQFF
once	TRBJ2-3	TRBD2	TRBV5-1	TGCGCCAGCAGCTTGGGGGTGACTAGCGCGGATACGCAGTATTTT	CASSLGVTSADTQYF
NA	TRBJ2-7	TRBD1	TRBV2	TGTGCCAGCAGATCCGGGACAGCCTACGAGCAGTACTTC	CASRSGTAYEQYF
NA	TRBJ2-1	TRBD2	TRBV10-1	TGCGCCAGCAGTTCGACTAGCGGGAGGGATGAGCAGTTCTTC	CASSSTSGRDEQFF
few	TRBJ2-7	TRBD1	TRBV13	TGTGCCAGCAGCCCCGGACAGGGTAATTTCGAGCAGTACTTC	CASSPGQGNFEQYF
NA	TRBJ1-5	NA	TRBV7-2	TGTGCCAGCAGCTTGGCCATTAATAGCAATCAGCCCCAGCATTTT	CASSLAINSNQPQHF